The text below deals with one T cell receptor beta chain. TCRdb independently ran MiXCR on the RT-PCR reads; one entry per CDR3 protein. The sample lists about 570,000 distinct CDR3 sequences; about 11% were seen once. This record belongs to a study of response to subunit inactivated influenza vaccine. Looked up from germline, CDR1 is MDHEN and CDR2 is SYDVKM. Trimming shortened V by 2 bases and J by 7 bases, and 17 bases separated the two germline ends. The CDR3 extends over 15 amino acids. This sample was also put to use in a study of T cells expressing NK-cell markers. Per that paper: UMIs accompanied the 5'RACE template switching by which TCR beta cDNA was made. Seropositivity for HCMV was found in seven of the eight sequenced donors, with one seronegative. An anti-gamma-delta TCR antibody confined sorting to alpha-beta TCR T cells across several of the experiments. Dominant NKG2C+ clonotypes accounted for roughly 1.0-7.0% of CD8+ T cells in about six donors. Once again these clonotypes came out on top in the CD3+CD56-NKG2C+ fraction of several donors.

The clonotype originates from a man aged 50-60 years who received an inactivated influenza vaccine. This chain links TRBV28 with TRBJ1-2; maybe TRBD1 (6 bases). The source was PBMCs from blood, collected on the day of vaccination. CDR3: CASSLPLSGAGGYTF. CDR3 nucleotide sequence: TGTGCCAGCAGTTTACCTCTATCAGGGGCGGGTGGCTACACCTTC.